The clone carrying this T cell receptor (beta chain) showed up just a few times. TCRdb re-analysed the 5' RACE reads in MiXCR, keeping a single row per CDR3 protein. The sample consists of about 77,000 distinct CDR3 sequences, 12% of them appearing once. This record belongs to a study of early T cells in non-severe SARS-CoV-2 infection. The germline gives CDR1 SQVTM, CDR2 ANQGSEA. The junction had 5 bases not matched to a gene; V was cut back by 6 bases and J by 5 bases. The CDR3 has 13 residues. The V gene is TRBV29-1, the J gene TRBJ2-7; TRBD1 matches at 12 bases. The clonotype comes from an adult who was a healthcare worker with PCR-confirmed SARS-CoV-2 infection or an uninfected control (not recorded which). The donor label of this sample is uncertain. Specimen: whole blood, collected at baseline. The CDR3 here is CSVAGTGGHEQYF. The CDR3 nucleotides read TGCAGCGTAGCCGGGACAGGGGGCCACGAGCAGTACTTC.